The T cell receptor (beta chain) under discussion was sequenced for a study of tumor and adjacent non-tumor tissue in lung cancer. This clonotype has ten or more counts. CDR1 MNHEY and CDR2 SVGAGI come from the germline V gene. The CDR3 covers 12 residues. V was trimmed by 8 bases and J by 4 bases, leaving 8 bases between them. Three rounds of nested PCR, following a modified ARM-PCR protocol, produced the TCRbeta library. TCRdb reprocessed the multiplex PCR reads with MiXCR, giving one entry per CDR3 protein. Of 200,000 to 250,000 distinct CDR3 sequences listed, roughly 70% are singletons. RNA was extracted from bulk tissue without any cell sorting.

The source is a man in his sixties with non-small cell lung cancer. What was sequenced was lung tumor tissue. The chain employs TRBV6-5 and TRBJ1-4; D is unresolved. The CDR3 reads CASRGNNEKLFF. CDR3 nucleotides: TGTGCCAGCCGCGGAAATAATGAAAAACTGTTTTTT.